This is a list of T cell receptor beta chains from one sample in a study of neurological immune-mediated disorders. One entry per CDR3 protein, called by TCRdb with MiXCR from the 5' RACE reads. In the table there are some 24,000 distinct CDR3 sequences, approximately 7% of which are singletons. The source material was PBMCs. The receptors shown here come from a woman aged 40 to 55 in good health. Each CDR3 is given with its conserved first and last residue. D genes are given only for firm matches. Some rows mark clone size as missing; the rest say once, few, many or name a class of expanded clone.

v_gene	d_gene	j_gene	abundance	CDR3aa	CDR3nt
TRBV18	TRBD1	TRBJ1-2	many	CASSPGWDRGAYGYTF	TGTGCCAGCTCACCTGGATGGGACAGGGGTGCCTATGGCTACACCTTC
TRBV2	NA	TRBJ1-1	many	CASNFMGKAFF	TGTGCCAGCAATTTCATGGGTAAGGCTTTCTTT
TRBV5-1	NA	TRBJ2-1	many	CASSLEVTFNEQFF	TGCGCCAGCAGCTTGGAGGTGACTTTCAATGAGCAGTTCTTC
TRBV5-1	TRBD2	TRBJ2-7	NA	CASIHTSGSSYEQYF	TGCGCCAGCATCCACACTAGCGGGAGCTCCTACGAGCAGTACTTC
TRBV20-1	TRBD2	TRBJ2-3	many	CSARFAGVTDTQYF	TGCAGTGCTAGGTTTGCGGGAGTAACAGATACGCAGTATTTT
TRBV20-1	NA	TRBJ1-3	many	CSAPGGGNTIYF	TGCAGTGCCCCAGGCGGAGGAAACACCATATATTTT
TRBV12-3/TRBV12-4	TRBD1	TRBJ1-6	medium-sized	CASRLEGQGGSPLHF	TGTGCCAGCAGATTAGAAGGACAGGGGGGGTCACCCCTCCACTTT
TRBV20-1	TRBD2	TRBJ2-1	many	CSASGGTSGDEQFF	TGCAGTGCTAGTGGAGGGACTAGTGGGGATGAGCAGTTCTTC
TRBV20-1	NA	TRBJ2-1	many	CSAFHPGQVLSYNEQFF	TGCAGTGCTTTTCACCCGGGACAAGTCTTATCCTACAATGAGCAGTTCTTC
TRBV7-9	NA	TRBJ2-3	medium-sized	CASSSRLESTDTQYF	TGTGCCAGCAGCTCCCGGTTAGAGAGCACAGATACGCAGTATTTT
TRBV4-3	NA	TRBJ2-1	medium-sized	CASSQDVPPSYNEQFF	TGCGCCAGCAGCCAAGATGTTCCACCCTCCTACAATGAGCAGTTCTTC
TRBV7-2	NA	TRBJ2-3	many	CASSFSGGQGLDTQYF	TGTGCCAGCAGCTTTAGTGGGGGGCAGGGCCTAGATACGCAGTATTTT
TRBV5-1	TRBD2	TRBJ2-5	many	CASSLEVAGSGTAQYF	TGCGCCAGCAGCTTGGAGGTAGCGGGATCGGGAACGGCCCAGTACTTC
TRBV29-1	NA	TRBJ1-1	many	CSVEGRTGRNEAFF	TGCAGCGTTGAAGGTCGTACAGGGCGTAATGAAGCTTTCTTT
TRBV3-1	TRBD2	TRBJ2-7	many	CASSPVGAGSSYEQYF	TGTGCCAGCAGCCCCGTAGGAGCGGGATCTTCCTACGAGCAGTACTTC
TRBV20-1	TRBD1	TRBJ2-1	many	CSAQRQGSYNEQFF	TGCAGTGCCCAAAGACAGGGATCCTACAATGAGCAGTTCTTC
TRBV7-3	TRBD2	TRBJ2-3	NA	CASSSTTSGRLGDTQYF	TGTGCCAGCAGCTCAACGACTAGCGGGAGGCTGGGAGATACGCAGTATTTT
TRBV12-3/TRBV12-4	NA	TRBJ2-1	many	CASSRGGRGNEQFF	TGTGCCAGCAGTCGAGGGGGTCGAGGTAATGAGCAGTTCTTC
TRBV4-3	NA	TRBJ2-1	many	CASSQESRGDIQFF	TGCGCCAGCAGCCAAGAATCACGGGGTGACATACAGTTCTTC
TRBV7-2	NA	TRBJ1-4	many	CASSFNSGNEKLFF	TGTGCCAGCAGCTTTAACAGCGGTAATGAAAAACTGTTTTTT
TRBV7-9	TRBD1	TRBJ1-4	many	CASSLKTGTVEKLFF	TGTGCCAGCAGCTTAAAGACAGGGACGGTAGAAAAACTGTTTTTT
TRBV5-1	TRBD1	TRBJ2-3	many	CASRVGQASGDTQYF	TGCGCCAGCAGGGTCGGACAGGCCTCAGGAGATACGCAGTATTTT
TRBV7-9	TRBD1	TRBJ2-7	many	CASSETGDEQYF	TGTGCCAGCAGTGAAACAGGGGACGAGCAGTACTTC
TRBV29-1	NA	TRBJ2-2	many	CSVDPGLGTGELFF	TGCAGCGTTGACCCGGGACTCGGCACCGGGGAGCTGTTTTTT
TRBV18	TRBD1	TRBJ2-1	many	CASSPPAQGANEQFF	TGTGCCAGCTCACCACCGGCACAGGGGGCCAATGAGCAGTTCTTC
TRBV7-8	NA	TRBJ2-1	many	CASSFERYNEQFF	TGTGCCAGCAGCTTCGAACGATACAATGAGCAGTTCTTC
TRBV7-2	TRBD1	TRBJ2-5	many	CASSSGTGETQYF	TGTGCCAGCAGCTCGGGGACAGGGGAGACCCAGTACTTC
TRBV7-2	NA	TRBJ2-5	many	CASSRNFQETQYF	TGTGCCAGCAGCCGTAACTTCCAAGAGACCCAGTACTTC
TRBV20-1	TRBD2	TRBJ2-3	NA	CSASPGLAGGSDTQYF	TGCAGTGCTAGCCCGGGACTAGCGGGAGGGTCAGATACGCAGTATTTT
TRBV30	TRBD1	TRBJ1-3	NA	CAWSPQGAGNTIYF	TGTGCCTGGAGTCCTCAGGGGGCTGGAAACACCATATATTTT
TRBV20-1	NA	TRBJ1-3	many	CSARVGAAGNTIYF	TGCAGTGCTAGAGTCGGGGCCGCTGGAAACACCATATATTTT
TRBV5-1	NA	TRBJ2-7	many	CASSLNGDFRYEQYF	TGCGCCAGCAGCTTAAACGGGGACTTCCGCTACGAGCAGTACTTC
TRBV5-1	NA	TRBJ2-1	medium-sized	CASSLVGGGNEQFF	TGCGCCAGCAGCTTGGTTGGGGGCGGGAATGAGCAGTTCTTC
TRBV20-1	NA	TRBJ2-7	NA	CSAYRVNEQYF	TGCAGTGCTTATAGGGTAAACGAGCAGTACTTC
TRBV7-7	NA	TRBJ2-5	many	CASSLYPEETQYF	TGTGCTAGCAGCTTATATCCTGAAGAGACCCAGTACTTC
TRBV6-6	NA	TRBJ2-1	many	CASSYSRAVEQFF	TGTGCCAGCAGTTACTCGAGAGCGGTTGAGCAGTTCTTC
TRBV19	NA	TRBJ1-1	many	CASSIDPGVNTEAFF	TGTGCCAGTAGTATAGACCCCGGGGTGAACACTGAAGCTTTCTTT
TRBV20-1	TRBD1	TRBJ2-5	many	CSARGPTGLQETQYF	TGCAGTGCTAGAGGCCCGACAGGGCTCCAAGAGACCCAGTACTTC
TRBV5-1	TRBD1	TRBJ2-7	many	CASRTDRGPSSYEQYF	TGCGCCAGCAGGACTGACAGGGGCCCAAGCTCCTACGAGCAGTACTTC
TRBV12-3/TRBV12-4	TRBD2	TRBJ2-2	many	CASSFRLAGSNTGELFF	TGTGCCAGCAGTTTTCGTCTAGCGGGGTCGAACACCGGGGAGCTGTTTTTT
TRBV10-3	NA	TRBJ1-1	NA	CAISGQDGMGAFF	TGTGCCATCAGTGGGCAGGATGGAATGGGAGCTTTCTTT
TRBV7-2	TRBD2	TRBJ2-2	many	CASSFVSAGGGGELFF	TGTGCCAGCAGCTTCGTCTCCGCGGGAGGAGGCGGGGAGCTGTTTTTT
TRBV29-1	NA	TRBJ1-1	many	CSVGAGLNTEAFF	TGCAGCGTGGGAGCGGGGTTGAACACTGAAGCTTTCTTT
TRBV29-1	NA	TRBJ1-4	many	CSVDAGAGEKLFF	TGCAGCGTTGATGCAGGGGCTGGGGAAAAACTGTTTTTT
TRBV27	TRBD1	TRBJ2-7	many	CASSFSGTGYEQYF	TGTGCCAGCAGTTTCTCAGGGACAGGGTACGAGCAGTACTTC
TRBV25-1	TRBD2	TRBJ2-1	many	CASSELAGAYNEQFF	TGTGCCAGCAGTGAACTAGCGGGGGCCTACAATGAGCAGTTCTTC
TRBV20-1	TRBD1	TRBJ2-1	medium-sized	CSAQGQGSYNEQFF	TGCAGTGCTCAAGGACAGGGGTCCTACAATGAGCAGTTCTTC
TRBV21-1	NA	TRBJ2-7	many	CATKGGTGANYEQYF	TGTGCCACCAAAGGGGGGACAGGGGCGAATTACGAGCAGTACTTC
TRBV5-8	NA	TRBJ2-1	many	CASSFQRVVSSYNEQFF	TGTGCCAGCAGCTTTCAGAGGGTCGTGAGCTCCTACAATGAGCAGTTCTTC
TRBV5-1	NA	TRBJ1-1	medium-sized	CASSLAGQPEAFF	TGCGCCAGCAGCTTGGCCGGACAGCCCGAAGCTTTCTTT
TRBV7-6	NA	TRBJ1-3	many	CASSPAQVASGNTIYF	TGTGCCAGCAGCCCAGCACAGGTCGCCTCTGGAAACACCATATATTTT
TRBV7-2	TRBD2	TRBJ2-3	many	CASILGWAGGPADTQYF	TGTGCCAGCATTCTGGGTTGGGCGGGAGGGCCCGCGGATACGCAGTATTTT
TRBV29-1	NA	TRBJ2-3	many	CSVAVDGTDTQYF	TGCAGCGTTGCGGTTGATGGGACAGATACGCAGTATTTT